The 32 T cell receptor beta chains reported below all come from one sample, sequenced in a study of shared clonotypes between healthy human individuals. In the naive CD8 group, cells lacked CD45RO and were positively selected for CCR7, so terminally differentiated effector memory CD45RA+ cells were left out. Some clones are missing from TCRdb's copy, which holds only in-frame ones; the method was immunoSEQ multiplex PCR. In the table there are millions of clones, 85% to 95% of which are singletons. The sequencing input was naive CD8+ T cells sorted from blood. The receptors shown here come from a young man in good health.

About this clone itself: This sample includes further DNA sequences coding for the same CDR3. This CDR3 is CASSAGQGNQPQHF. The CDR3, as DNA: TGTGCCAGCAGTGCCGGACAGGGCAATCAGCCCCAGCATTTT. The gene calls are TRBV6-5 and TRBJ1-5; 7 nucleotides agree with TRBD1. V dropped 5 bases and J dropped 2; count of bases not matched to a gene: 3. The CDR3 loop spans 14 amino acids. CDR1 and CDR2 from the germline V gene are MNHEY and SVGAGI.

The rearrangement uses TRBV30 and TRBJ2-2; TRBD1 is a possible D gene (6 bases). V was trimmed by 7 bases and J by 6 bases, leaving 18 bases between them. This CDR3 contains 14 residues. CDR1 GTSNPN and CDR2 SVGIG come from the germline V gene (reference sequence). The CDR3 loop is CAFNQRGMAGELFF. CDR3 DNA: TGTGCCTTTAACCAAAGGGGGATGGCCGGGGAGCTGTTTTTT.

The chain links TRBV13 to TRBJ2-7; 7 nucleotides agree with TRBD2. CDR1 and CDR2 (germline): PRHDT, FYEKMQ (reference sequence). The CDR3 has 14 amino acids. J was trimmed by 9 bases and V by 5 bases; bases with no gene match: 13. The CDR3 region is CASSVSGIFNPQYF. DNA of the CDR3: TGTGCCAGCAGCGTCAGCGGGATTTTTAATCCGCAGTACTTC.

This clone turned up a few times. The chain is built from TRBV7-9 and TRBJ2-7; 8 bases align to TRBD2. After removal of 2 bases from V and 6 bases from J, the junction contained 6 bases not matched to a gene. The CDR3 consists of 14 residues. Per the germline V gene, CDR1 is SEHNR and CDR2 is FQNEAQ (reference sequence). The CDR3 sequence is CASSLIAGPREQYF. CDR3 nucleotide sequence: TGTGCCAGCAGCTTAATAGCGGGACCACGCGAGCAGTACTTC.

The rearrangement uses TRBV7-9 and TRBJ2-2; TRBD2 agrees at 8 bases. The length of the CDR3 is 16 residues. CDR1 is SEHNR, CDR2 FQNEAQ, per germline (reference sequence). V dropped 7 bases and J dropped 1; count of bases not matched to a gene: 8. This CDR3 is CASNPGGEVNTGELFF. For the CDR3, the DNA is TGTGCCAGCAACCCGGGAGGGGAAGTGAACACCGGGGAGCTGTTTTTT.

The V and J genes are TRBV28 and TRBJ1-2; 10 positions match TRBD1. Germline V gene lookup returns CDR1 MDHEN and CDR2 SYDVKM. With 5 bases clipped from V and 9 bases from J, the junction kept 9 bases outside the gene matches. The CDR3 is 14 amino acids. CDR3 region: CASSNPGQGFSYTF. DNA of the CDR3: TGTGCCAGCAGTAATCCGGGACAGGGGTTTAGCTACACCTTC.

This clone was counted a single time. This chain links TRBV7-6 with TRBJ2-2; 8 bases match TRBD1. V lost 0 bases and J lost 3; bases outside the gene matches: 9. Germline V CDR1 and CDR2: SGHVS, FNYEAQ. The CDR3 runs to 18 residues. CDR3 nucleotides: TGTGCCAGCAGCTTAGCTTCGCGCGACAGGGGACACACCGGGGAGCTGTTTTTT. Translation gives CASSLASRDRGHTGELFF.

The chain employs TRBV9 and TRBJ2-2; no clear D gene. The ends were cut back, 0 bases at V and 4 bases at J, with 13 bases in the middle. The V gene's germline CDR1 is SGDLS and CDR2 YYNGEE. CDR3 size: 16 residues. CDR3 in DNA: TGTGCCAGCAGCGTAGAAGGCCTCTGGGGCACCGGGGAGCTGTTTTTT. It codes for CASSVEGLWGTGELFF.

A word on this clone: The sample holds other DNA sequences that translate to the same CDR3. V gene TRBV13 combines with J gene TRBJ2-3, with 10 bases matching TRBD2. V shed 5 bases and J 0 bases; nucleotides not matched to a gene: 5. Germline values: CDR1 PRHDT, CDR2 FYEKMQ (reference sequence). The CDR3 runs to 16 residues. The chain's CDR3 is CASSLRTSGSTDTQYF. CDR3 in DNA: TGTGCCAGCAGCCTCCGGACTAGCGGAAGCACAGATACGCAGTATTTT.

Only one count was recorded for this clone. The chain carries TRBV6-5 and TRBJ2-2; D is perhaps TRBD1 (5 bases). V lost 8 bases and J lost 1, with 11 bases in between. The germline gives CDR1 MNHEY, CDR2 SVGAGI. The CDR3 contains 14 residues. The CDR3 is CASARTLNTGELFF. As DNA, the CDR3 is TGTGCCAGCGCCCGGACACTGAACACCGGGGAGCTGTTTTTT.

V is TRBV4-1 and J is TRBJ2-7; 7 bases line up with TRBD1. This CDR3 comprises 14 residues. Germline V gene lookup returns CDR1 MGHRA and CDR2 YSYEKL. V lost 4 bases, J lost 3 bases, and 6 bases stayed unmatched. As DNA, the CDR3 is TGCGCCAGCAGCCGGGGGACAGCCAACTACGAGCAGTACTTC. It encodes CASSRGTANYEQYF.

CDR3 region: CASSLIERTDTQYF. The CDR3 DNA reads as TGTGCCAGCAGCTTGATAGAACGGACAGATACGCAGTATTTT. The chain employs TRBV5-4 and TRBJ2-3; D uncertain. Per the germline V gene, CDR1 is SGHNT and CDR2 is YYREEE (reference sequence). Trimming stripped 1 base from V and 3 bases from J, with 9 bases between. The CDR3 has 14 amino acids.

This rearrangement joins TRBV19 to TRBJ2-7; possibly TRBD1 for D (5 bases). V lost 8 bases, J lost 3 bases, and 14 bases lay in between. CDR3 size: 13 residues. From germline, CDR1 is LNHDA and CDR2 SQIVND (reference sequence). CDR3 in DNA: TGTGCCAGTTCGGCCTTGGGGCTCTACGAGCAGTACTTC. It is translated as CASSALGLYEQYF.

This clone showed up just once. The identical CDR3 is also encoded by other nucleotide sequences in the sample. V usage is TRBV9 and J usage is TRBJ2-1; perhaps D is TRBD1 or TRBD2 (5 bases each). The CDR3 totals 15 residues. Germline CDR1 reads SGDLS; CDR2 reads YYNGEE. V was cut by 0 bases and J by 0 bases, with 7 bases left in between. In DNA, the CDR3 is TGTGCCAGCAGCGTAGCTGGGGGCTCCTACAATGAGCAGTTCTTC. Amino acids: CASSVAGGSYNEQFF.

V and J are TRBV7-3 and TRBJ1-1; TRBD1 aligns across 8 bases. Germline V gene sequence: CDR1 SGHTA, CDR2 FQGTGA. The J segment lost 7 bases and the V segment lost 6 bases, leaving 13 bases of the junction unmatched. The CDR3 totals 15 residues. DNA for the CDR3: TGTGCCAGCAGGCAGAATACAGGGGGTGTCGGTGAAGCTTTCTTT. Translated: CASRQNTGGVGEAFF.

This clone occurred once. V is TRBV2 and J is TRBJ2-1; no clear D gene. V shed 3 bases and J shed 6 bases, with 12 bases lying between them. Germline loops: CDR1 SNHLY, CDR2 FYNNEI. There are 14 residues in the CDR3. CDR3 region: CASSEVGYINEQFF. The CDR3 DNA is TGTGCCAGCAGTGAGGTCGGGTACATCAATGAGCAGTTCTTC.

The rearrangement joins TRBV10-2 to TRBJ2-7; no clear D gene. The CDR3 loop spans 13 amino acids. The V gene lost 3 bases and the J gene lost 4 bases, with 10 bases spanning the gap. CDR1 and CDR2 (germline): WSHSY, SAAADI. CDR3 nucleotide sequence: TGCGCCAGCAGTGACAGGACCCCATACGAGCAGTACTTC. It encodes CASSDRTPYEQYF.

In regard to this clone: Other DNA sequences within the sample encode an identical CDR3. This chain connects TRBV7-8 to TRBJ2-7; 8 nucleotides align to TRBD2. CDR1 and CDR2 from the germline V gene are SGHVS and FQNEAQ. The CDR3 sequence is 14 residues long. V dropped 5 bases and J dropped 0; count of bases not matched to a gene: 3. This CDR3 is CASSPSGSSYEQYF. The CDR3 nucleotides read TGTGCCAGCAGCCCAAGCGGGAGCTCCTACGAGCAGTACTTC.

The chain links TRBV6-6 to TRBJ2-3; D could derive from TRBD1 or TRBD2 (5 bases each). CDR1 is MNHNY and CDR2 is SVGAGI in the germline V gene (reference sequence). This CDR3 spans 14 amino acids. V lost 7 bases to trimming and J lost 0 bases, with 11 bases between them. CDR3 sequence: CASTGTDSTDTQYF. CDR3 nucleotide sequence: TGTGCCAGCACCGGGACGGATAGCACAGATACGCAGTATTTT.

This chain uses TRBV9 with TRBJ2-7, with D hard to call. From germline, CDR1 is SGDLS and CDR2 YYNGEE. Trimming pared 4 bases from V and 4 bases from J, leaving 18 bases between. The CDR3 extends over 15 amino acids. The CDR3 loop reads CASSPDPIGGYEQYF. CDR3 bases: TGTGCCAGCAGCCCAGATCCGATTGGTGGTTACGAGCAGTACTTC.

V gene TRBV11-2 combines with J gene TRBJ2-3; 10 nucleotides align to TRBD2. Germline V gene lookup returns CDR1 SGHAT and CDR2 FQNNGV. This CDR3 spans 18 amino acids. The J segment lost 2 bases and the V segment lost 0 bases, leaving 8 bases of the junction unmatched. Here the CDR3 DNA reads TGTGCCAGCAGCTTAGAACGTATAGCGGGGGGACCCACAGATACGCAGTATTTT. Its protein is CASSLERIAGGPTDTQYF.

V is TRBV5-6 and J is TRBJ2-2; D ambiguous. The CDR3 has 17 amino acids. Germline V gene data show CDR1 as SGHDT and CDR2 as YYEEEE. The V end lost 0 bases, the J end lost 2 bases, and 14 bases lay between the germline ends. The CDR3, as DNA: TGTGCCAGCAGCTTGGCCGGGTCTTCAATTAACACCGGGGAGCTGTTTTTT. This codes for CASSLAGSSINTGELFF.

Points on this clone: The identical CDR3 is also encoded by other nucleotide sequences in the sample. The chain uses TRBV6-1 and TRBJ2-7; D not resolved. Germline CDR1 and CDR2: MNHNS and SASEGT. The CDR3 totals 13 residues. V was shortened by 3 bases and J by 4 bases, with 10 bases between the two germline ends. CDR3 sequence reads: CASSERGPYEQYF. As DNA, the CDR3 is TGTGCCAGCAGTGAGCGTGGCCCATACGAGCAGTACTTC.

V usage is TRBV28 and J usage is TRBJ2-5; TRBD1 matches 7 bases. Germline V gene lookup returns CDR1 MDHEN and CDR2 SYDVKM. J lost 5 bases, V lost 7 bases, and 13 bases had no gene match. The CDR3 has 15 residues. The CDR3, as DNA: TGTGCCAGCAACGGTGAGACAGGGTGGCGGGAGACCCAGTACTTC. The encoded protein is CASNGETGWRETQYF.

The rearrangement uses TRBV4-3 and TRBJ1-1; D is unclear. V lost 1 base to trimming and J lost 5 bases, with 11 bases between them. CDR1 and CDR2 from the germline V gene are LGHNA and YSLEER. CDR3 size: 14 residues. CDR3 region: CASSQASTRTEAFF. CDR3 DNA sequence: TGCGCCAGCAGCCAAGCGAGCACTCGGACTGAAGCTTTCTTT.

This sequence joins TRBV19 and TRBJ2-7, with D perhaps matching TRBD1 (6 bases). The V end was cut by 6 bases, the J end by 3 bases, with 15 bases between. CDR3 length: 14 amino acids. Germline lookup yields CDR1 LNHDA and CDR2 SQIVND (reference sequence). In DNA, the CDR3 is TGTGCCAGTAGCTACAGGGTAGAAGACTACGAGCAGTACTTC. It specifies CASSYRVEDYEQYF. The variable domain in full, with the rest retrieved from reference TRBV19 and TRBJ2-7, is DGGITQSPKYLFRKEGQNVTLSCEQNLNHDAMYWYRQDPGQGLRLIYYSQIVNDFQKGDIAEGYSVSREKKESFPLTVTSAQKNPTAFYLCASSYRVEDYEQYFGPGTRLTVT.

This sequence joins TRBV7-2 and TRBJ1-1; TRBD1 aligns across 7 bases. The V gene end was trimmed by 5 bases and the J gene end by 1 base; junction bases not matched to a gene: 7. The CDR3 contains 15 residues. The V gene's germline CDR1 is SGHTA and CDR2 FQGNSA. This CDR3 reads CASSPLTGTNTEAFF. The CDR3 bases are TGTGCCAGCAGCCCCTTGACAGGGACGAACACTGAAGCTTTCTTT.

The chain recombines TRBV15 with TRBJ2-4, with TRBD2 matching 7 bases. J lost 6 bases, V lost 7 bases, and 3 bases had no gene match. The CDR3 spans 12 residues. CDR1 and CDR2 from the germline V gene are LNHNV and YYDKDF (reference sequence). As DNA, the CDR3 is TGTGCCACCACCCCGGGGGGAAACATTCAGTACTTC. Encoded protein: CATTPGGNIQYF.

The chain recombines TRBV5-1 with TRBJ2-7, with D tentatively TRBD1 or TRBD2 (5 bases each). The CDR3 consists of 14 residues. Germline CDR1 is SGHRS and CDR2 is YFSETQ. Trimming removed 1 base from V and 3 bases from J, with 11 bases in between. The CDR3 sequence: CASSLWGTYYEQYF. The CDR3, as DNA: TGCGCCAGCAGCTTGTGGGGGACGTACTACGAGCAGTACTTC.

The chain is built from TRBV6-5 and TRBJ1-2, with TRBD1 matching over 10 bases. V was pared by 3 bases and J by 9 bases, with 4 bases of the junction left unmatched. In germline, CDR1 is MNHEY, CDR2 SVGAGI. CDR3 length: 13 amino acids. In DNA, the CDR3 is TGTGCCAGCAGTTATGGGACAGGGGATCGCTACACCTTC. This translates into CASSYGTGDRYTF.

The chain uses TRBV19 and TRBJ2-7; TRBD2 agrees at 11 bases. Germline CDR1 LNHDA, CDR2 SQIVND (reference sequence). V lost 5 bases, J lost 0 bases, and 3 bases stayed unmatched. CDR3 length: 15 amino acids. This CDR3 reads CASSLTSGDSYEQYF. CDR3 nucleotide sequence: TGTGCCAGTAGTTTGACTAGCGGGGACTCCTACGAGCAGTACTTC. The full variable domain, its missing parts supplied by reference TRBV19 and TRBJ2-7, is DGGITQSPKYLFRKEGQNVTLSCEQNLNHDAMYWYRQDPGQGLRLIYYSQIVNDFQKGDIAEGYSVSREKKESFPLTVTSAQKNPTAFYLCASSLTSGDSYEQYFGPGTRLTVT.

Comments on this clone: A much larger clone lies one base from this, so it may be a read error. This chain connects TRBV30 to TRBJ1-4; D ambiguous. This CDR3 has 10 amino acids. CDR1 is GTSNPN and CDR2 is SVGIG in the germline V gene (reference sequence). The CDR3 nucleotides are TGTGCCTGGAGTAATGAAAAACTGCTTTTT. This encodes CAWSNEKLLF.